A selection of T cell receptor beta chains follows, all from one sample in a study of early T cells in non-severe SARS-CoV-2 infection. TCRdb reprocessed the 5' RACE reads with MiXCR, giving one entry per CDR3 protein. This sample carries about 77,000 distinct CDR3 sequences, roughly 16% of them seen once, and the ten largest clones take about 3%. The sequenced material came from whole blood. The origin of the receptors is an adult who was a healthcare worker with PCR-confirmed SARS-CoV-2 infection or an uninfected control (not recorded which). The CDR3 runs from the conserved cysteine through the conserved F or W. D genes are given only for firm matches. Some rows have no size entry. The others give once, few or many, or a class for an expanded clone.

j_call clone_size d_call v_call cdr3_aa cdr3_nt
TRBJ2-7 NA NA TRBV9 CVSSPRPGRPEQYF TGTGTCAGCAGCCCCCGACCGGGGCGCCCCGAGCAGTACTTC
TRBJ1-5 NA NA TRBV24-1 CATSVTGSQPQHF TGTGCCACCAGTGTTACAGGGAGCCAGCCCCAGCATTTT
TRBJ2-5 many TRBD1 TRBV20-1 CSAYDRGLETQYF TGCAGTGCTTATGACAGGGGACTAGAGACCCAGTACTTC
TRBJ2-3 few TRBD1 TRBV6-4 CASSDLDRVVWTDTQYF TGTGCCAGCAGTGACTTGGACAGGGTTGTTTGGACAGATACGCAGTATTTT
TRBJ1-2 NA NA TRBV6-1 CASKLEGIYGYTF TGTGCCAGCAAATTGGAGGGTATCTATGGCTACACCTTC
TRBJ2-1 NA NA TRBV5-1 CASSSPGGIYNEQFF TGCGCCAGCAGCAGCCCCGGTGGGATATACAATGAGCAGTTCTTC
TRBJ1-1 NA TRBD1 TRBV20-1 CSAKGQGGPMNTEAFF TGCAGTGCTAAGGGACAGGGGGGGCCAATGAACACTGAAGCTTTCTTT
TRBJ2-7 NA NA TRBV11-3 CASSLDRTDGHEQYF TGTGCCAGCAGCTTGGATCGGACCGACGGACACGAGCAGTACTTC
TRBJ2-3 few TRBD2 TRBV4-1 CASSPTSGKVDTQYF TGCGCCAGCAGCCCGACTAGCGGAAAGGTAGATACGCAGTATTTT
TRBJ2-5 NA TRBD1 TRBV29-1 CSVGGQGDKTQYF TGCAGCGTTGGGGGGCAGGGGGACAAGACCCAGTACTTC
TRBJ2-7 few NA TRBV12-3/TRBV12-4 CASSFHNNYEQYF TGTGCCAGCAGTTTTCACAATAACTACGAGCAGTACTTC
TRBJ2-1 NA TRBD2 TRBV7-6 CASSLAPSGGNEQFF TGTGCCAGCAGCTTAGCGCCCTCCGGGGGGAATGAGCAGTTCTTC
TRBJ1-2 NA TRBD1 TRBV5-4 CANSSETGLYGYTF TGTGCCAACAGCTCCGAGACAGGGCTCTATGGCTACACCTTC
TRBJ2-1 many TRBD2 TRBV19 CASSLLPGLAGGNEQFF TGTGCCAGTAGTCTACTACCGGGACTAGCGGGAGGGAATGAGCAGTTCTTC
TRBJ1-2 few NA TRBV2 CASSRGLDGYTF TGTGCCAGCAGTCGGGGGTTGGATGGCTACACCTTC
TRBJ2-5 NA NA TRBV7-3 CASSLKGWGGTQYF TGTGCCAGCAGCTTAAAGGGCTGGGGTGGCACCCAGTACTTC
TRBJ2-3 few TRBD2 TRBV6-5 CASSYSVRLAGGRGTDTQYF TGTGCCAGCAGTTACTCGGTCCGTCTAGCGGGGGGGCGGGGCACAGATACGCAGTATTTT
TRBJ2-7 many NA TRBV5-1 CASSLGGALREQYF TGCGCCAGCAGCTTGGGGGGGGCCCTGCGGGAGCAGTACTTC
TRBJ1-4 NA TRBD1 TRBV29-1 CSVGQGATNEKLFF TGCAGCGTTGGACAGGGGGCAACTAATGAAAAACTGTTTTTT
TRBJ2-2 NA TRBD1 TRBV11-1 CASSGRDRGTGELFF TGTGCCAGCAGCGGCCGGGACAGGGGAACCGGGGAGCTGTTTTTT